The 12 T cell receptor beta chains presented below share a single source sample, sequenced in a study of T cells in Graves' hyperthyroidism and ophthalmopathy. What was amplified from RNA transcripts were TCR beta CDR3 regions. The TCR CDR3 first-round RT-PCR relied on the HTBI primer set. Using its own MiXCR run on the multiplex PCR reads, TCRdb lists one record per CDR3 protein. The sample records approximately 620,000 distinct CDR3 sequences, around 15% being singletons. Sequencing was carried out using blood. The receptors here all came from a woman aged 40 to 49 with Graves' ophthalmopathy.

This clonotype appeared many times. The chain uses TRBV18 and TRBJ2-7; 7 bases are shared with TRBD1. CDR3 length: 12 residues. Germline values: CDR1 KGHSH, CDR2 LQKENI. Trimming removed 8 bases from V and 3 bases from J; junction bases left unmatched: 4. DNA for the CDR3: TGTGCCAGCGCCGGGACAGACTACGAGCAGTACTTC. Its protein product is CASAGTDYEQYF.

In its sample, this clonotype was seen many times. This sequence joins TRBV20-1 and TRBJ2-5; perhaps TRBD2 as D (6 bases). V lost 3 bases to trimming and J lost 1 base, with 15 bases between them. Germline CDR1 reads DFQATT; CDR2 reads SNEGSKA (reference sequence). CDR3 length equals 15 residues. DNA of the CDR3: TGCAGTGCTAGCCTCCTGACTAGAGTCCAAGAGACCCAGTACTTC. It encodes CSASLLTRVQETQYF.

This clonotype occurred many times. The chain uses TRBV27 and TRBJ1-2; tentative D call: TRBD1 (5 bases). The ends were cut back, 6 bases at V and 3 bases at J, with 11 bases in the middle. The CDR3 length is 13 residues. Looked up from germline, CDR1 is MNHEY and CDR2 is SMNVEV (reference sequence). The CDR3 is CASRPGPYYGYTF. CDR3 nucleotide sequence: TGTGCCAGCAGGCCGGGACCTTACTATGGCTACACCTTC.

The chain employs TRBV30 and TRBJ1-5, with D perhaps matching TRBD1 (6 bases). CDR3 length equals 14 residues. Trimming cost V 5 bases and J 7 bases, with 18 bases left between them. Germline-derived CDR1 and CDR2 are GTSNPN and SVGIG (reference sequence). The CDR3 loop reads CAWDIQGGRQPQHF. The DNA for the CDR3 is TGTGCCTGGGATATACAGGGAGGACGGCAGCCCCAGCATTTT.

The chain employs TRBV20-1 and TRBJ2-5; TRBD2 matches at 10 bases. Germline values: CDR1 DFQATT, CDR2 SNEGSKA (reference sequence). Trimming at V came to 3 bases and at J to 4 bases, leaving 5 bases not matched to a gene. This CDR3 has 14 amino acids. CDR3 bases: TGCAGTGCTAGCGAGCGGGGGGGCCTAGAGACCCAGTACTTC. The encoded protein is CSASERGGLETQYF.

The chain employs TRBV5-1 and TRBJ2-1, with D perhaps matching TRBD1 or TRBD2 (5 bases each). The CDR3 loop spans 14 amino acids. The V and J ends lost 0 bases and 7 bases respectively, with 11 bases between them. CDR1 is SGHRS, CDR2 YFSETQ, per germline. The CDR3 sequence: CASSLGLEGNEQFF. The CDR3 DNA follows: TGCGCCAGCAGCTTGGGTCTAGAGGGGAATGAGCAGTTCTTC.

This clonotype has a handful of counts. This chain uses TRBV12-3 or TRBV12-4 with TRBJ2-2; 8 positions match TRBD2. J was trimmed by 4 bases and V by 6 bases; bases with no gene match: 13. CDR3 length equals 17 residues. The DNA of the CDR3 is TGTGCCAGCAGCCCAAGCCTTAGCGGGGCCGGCACCGGGGAGCTGTTTTTT. Protein: CASSPSLSGAGTGELFF.

This clonotype showed up just once. The chain recombines TRBV7-6 with TRBJ1-5; no clear D gene. Germline V gene data show CDR1 as SGHVS and CDR2 as FNYEAQ. The length of the CDR3 is 15 residues. V lost 2 bases, J lost 5 bases, and 13 bases lay in between. DNA of the CDR3: TGTGCCAGCAGCTTACGGCCGGGAGGAGATCAGCCCCAGCATTTT. Protein sequence: CASSLRPGGDQPQHF. Drawing the rest from reference TRBV7-6 and TRBJ1-5, the complete variable domain is GAGVSQSPRYKVTKRGQDVALRCDPISGHVSLYWYRQALGQGPEFLTYFNYEAQQDKSGLPNDRFSAERPEGSISTLTIQRTEQRDSAMYRCASSLRPGGDQPQHFGDGTRLSIL.

This clonotype was counted between two and nine times. V gene TRBV6-1 combines with J gene TRBJ1-3; D call uncertain. In germline, CDR1 is MNHNS, CDR2 SASEGT. This CDR3 spans 17 amino acids. V was trimmed by 0 bases and J by 2 bases, leaving 14 bases between them. The CDR3 coding sequence is TGTGCCAGCAGTGAAGCCCGCGGAGCTGGAGCTGGAAACACCATATATTTT. This encodes CASSEARGAGAGNTIYF.

This sequence joins TRBV5-1 and TRBJ2-7; D not resolved. The CDR3 covers 13 residues. Trimming left V 0 bases short and J 6 bases short, with 10 bases between. The V gene's germline CDR1 is SGHRS and CDR2 YFSETQ. CDR3 DNA: TGCGCCAGCAGCTTGGTTCTGAGGAGCGAGCAGTACTTC. It is translated as CASSLVLRSEQYF.

This CDR3 is CASSEAPKQGGGDQETQYF. CDR3 nucleotides: TGTGCCAGCAGTGAAGCCCCTAAGCAGGGCGGGGGGGATCAAGAGACCCAGTACTTC. The rearrangement links TRBV2 to TRBJ2-5, with 9 bases matching TRBD2. Germline lookup yields CDR1 SNHLY and CDR2 FYNNEI. After removal of 0 bases from V and 2 bases from J, the junction contained 13 bases not matched to a gene. The CDR3 runs to 19 residues.

This clonotype was detected many times. The CDR3 nucleotides are TGCAGTGCTAGAGATTGGGGAGCGGGAGGTTACAATGAGCAGTTCTTC. Encoded protein: CSARDWGAGGYNEQFF. The chain employs TRBV20-1 and TRBJ2-1, with TRBD2 matching over 9 bases. Germline loops: CDR1 DFQATT, CDR2 SNEGSKA (reference sequence). Trimming removed 0 bases from V and 4 bases from J; junction bases left unmatched: 7. This CDR3 is 16 amino acids long.